The sequence of this T cell receptor beta chain was determined in a study of blood T cell repertoires in COVID-19. Germline CDR1 reads LGHDT; CDR2 reads YNNKEL (reference sequence). The CDR3 spans 15 residues. Trimming took off 1 base at V and 1 base at J, with 10 bases between the two ends. The method was immunoSEQ multiplex PCR; TCRdb's version includes in-frame clones alone and lacks a portion of them. The sample lists 210,000 or so clones; under 90% were seen once. The receptor was derived from a man aged 45-65 years with acute or convalescent COVID-19. The chain combines TRBV3-1 (or the pseudogene TRBV3-2) with TRBJ1-1, with D tentatively TRBD1 (6 bases). The sample taken for sequencing was peripheral blood. The CDR3 loop is CASSQGGRGNTEAFF. The CDR3 region has the DNA TGTGCCAGCAGCCAAGGGGGCAGGGGGAACACTGAAGCTTTCTTT.